A single sample is the source of the 21 T cell receptor beta chains below, sequenced in a study of identical twins (dated by TCRdb to 2016 to 2018). The receptor library was made with 5' RACE. The sample was run on an Illumina HiSeq 2000. TCRdb reprocessing: public reads trimmed at Q25 with fastp, clones called with MiXCR, in-frame beta chains kept. Duplicate CDR3 protein sequences are folded into a single record with the most common DNA and genes. Present in this sample are about 470,000 distinct CDR3 sequences, approximately 24% of which were seen just once. The biggest ten clones account for around 3% of the sample. The sample was also reused in another study, on T cells expressing NK-cell markers.

Sequencing input: CD4+ T cells sorted from blood. The receptors were gathered from a woman aged 18-30 years in good health.

This clonotype showed up many times. This rearrangement joins TRBV3-1 to TRBJ2-1; no reliable D call. This CDR3 is 16 amino acids long. V lost 1 base to trimming and J lost 2 bases, with 12 bases between them. The germline gives CDR1 LGHDT, CDR2 YNNKEL (reference sequence). CDR3 amino acids: CASSQVGQLAYNEQFF. The CDR3 DNA reads TGTGCCAGCAGCCAAGTTGGCCAGCTTGCCTACAATGAGCAGTTCTTC.

The chain uses TRBV12-3 or TRBV12-4 and TRBJ2-1; D may be TRBD2 (6 bases). The CDR3 length is 13 residues. The germline V and J ends were trimmed by 10 bases and 7 bases, with 17 bases remaining between them. Here the CDR3 reads CAIGATGVNEQFF. The CDR3 bases are TGTGCCATCGGGGCGACGGGGGTTAATGAGCAGTTCTTC.

This clonotype was detected only a few times. The rearrangement uses TRBV7-2 and TRBJ2-2; 7 bases are a match to TRBD2. Germline V gene lookup returns CDR1 SGHTA and CDR2 FQGNSA. The CDR3 totals 16 residues. Germline trimming cut 0 bases from V and 7 bases from J; bases unmatched to any gene: 8. The CDR3 sequence: CASSLAGAGAGGELFF. The DNA of the CDR3 is TGTGCCAGCAGCTTAGCGGGTGCGGGAGCGGGCGGGGAGCTGTTTTTT.

This rearrangement joins TRBV10-3 to TRBJ2-6; D is unclear. This CDR3 region has 15 residues. CDR1 and CDR2 from the germline V gene are ENHRY and SYGVKD. Trimming took 2 bases from V and 3 from J, leaving 8 bases between them. CDR3 in DNA: TGTGCCATCAGTGAGATAGGGTTTGGGGCCAACGTCCTGACTTTC. This encodes CAISEIGFGANVLTF.

In its sample, this clonotype was seen a few times. The genes are TRBV20-1 and TRBJ1-2; 10 bases align to TRBD1. The junction had 7 bases not matched to a gene; V was cut back by 5 bases and J by 7 bases. Germline-derived CDR1 and CDR2 are DFQATT and SNEGSKA (reference sequence). The CDR3 runs 13 residues. CDR3 DNA sequence: TGCAGTGCTCAAAGACAGGGGGCCTCTGGCTACACCTTC. It yields the protein CSAQRQGASGYTF.

V and J are TRBV23-1 and TRBJ1-5; D not certain. TRBV23-1 is noted as an ORF with a role that remains uncertain. CDR3 size: 14 residues. V shed 7 bases and J shed 2 bases, with 12 bases lying between them. The CDR3 reads CASTEGWGNQPQHF. The CDR3 coding sequence is TGCGCCAGCACCGAGGGTTGGGGCAATCAGCCCCAGCATTTT.

This clonotype was observed a handful of times. V gene TRBV6-2 or TRBV6-3 combines with J gene TRBJ2-1; D not certain. Germline values: CDR1 MNHEY, CDR2 SVGEGT. V was pared by 3 bases and J by 8 bases, with 8 bases between. This CDR3 is built from 12 residues. CDR3 nucleotides: TGTGCCAGCAGTTATAGGATGGATGAGCAGTTCTTC. Translation: CASSYRMDEQFF.

V gene TRBV6-1 combines with J gene TRBJ2-6, with 7 bases aligning to TRBD1. V trimming: 7 bases; J trimming: 2 bases; junction bases outside the gene matches: 11. The CDR3 length is 17 residues. Germline assignment: CDR1 MNHNS and CDR2 SASEGT. The CDR3 loop reads CASTPDRIRAGANVLTF. CDR3 nucleotides: TGTGCCAGCACCCCGGACAGGATTCGAGCTGGGGCCAACGTCCTGACTTTC.

This clonotype has a handful of counts. V usage is TRBV6-6 and J usage is TRBJ2-7, with D uncertain. Trimming left V 7 bases short and J 6 bases short, with 10 bases between. This CDR3 comprises 11 residues. CDR1 and CDR2 (germline): MNHNY, SVGAGI (reference sequence). The CDR3 here is CASIWRSEQYF. The CDR3 nucleotides are TGTGCCAGCATCTGGCGTTCCGAGCAGTACTTC.

The chain couples TRBV5-1 to TRBJ1-2; a possible D gene is TRBD1 (5 bases). CDR3 length: 15 residues. The ends were cut back, 0 bases at V and 4 bases at J, with 13 bases in the middle. From germline, CDR1 is SGHRS and CDR2 YFSETQ. The CDR3 DNA follows: TGCGCCAGCAGCTTGGCAGGCAGGGAATTCTATGGCTACACCTTC. Encoded protein: CASSLAGREFYGYTF.

This chain links TRBV4-2 with TRBJ2-7; 10 nucleotides line up with TRBD2. Germline V lookup: CDR1 LGHNA, CDR2 YNFKEQ. The CDR3 has 16 residues. With V trimmed by 1 base and J by 6 bases, 9 bases remained unmatched. For the CDR3, the DNA is TGTGCCAGCAGCCAAGGCCCGACCCGACTAGCGGGCGAGCAGTACTTC. Its translation is CASSQGPTRLAGEQYF.

The chain uses TRBV7-9 and TRBJ2-3; weak D call: TRBD2 (6 bases). The CDR3 is made up of 16 amino acids. Germline V gene lookup returns CDR1 SEHNR and CDR2 FQNEAQ (reference sequence). V lost 5 bases to trimming and J lost 0 bases, with 15 bases between them. For the CDR3, the DNA is TGTGCCAGCAGCGCCCGGGACTCCCGAAGCACAGATACGCAGTATTTT. It specifies CASSARDSRSTDTQYF.

The rearrangement links TRBV24-1 to TRBJ2-1; 16 bases align to TRBD2. Trimming at V came to 3 bases and at J to 10 bases, leaving 14 bases not matched to a gene. The CDR3 sequence is 19 residues long. CDR1 is KGHDR, CDR2 SFDVKD, per germline. CDR3 sequence: CATSDPSPGTSGRAGEQFF. In DNA form, the CDR3 reads TGTGCCACCAGTGATCCGAGTCCCGGGACTAGCGGGAGGGCCGGGGAGCAGTTCTTC.

This clonotype occurred a few times. J is TRBJ2-3 and V is TRBV5-1; D is undetermined. Trimming removed 0 bases at V and 7 bases at J, with 12 bases between. The CDR3 is 14 amino acids. Germline CDR1 is SGHRS and CDR2 is YFSETQ. The CDR3: CASSLESTANTQYF. The CDR3 DNA follows: TGCGCCAGCAGCTTGGAGTCCACGGCGAATACGCAGTATTTT.

The chain links TRBV20-1 to TRBJ1-4; D is unresolved. Germline V lookup: CDR1 DFQATT, CDR2 SNEGSKA (reference sequence). The germline V and J ends were trimmed by 1 base and 0 bases, with 6 bases remaining between them. This CDR3 is built from 14 residues. The CDR3 sequence is CSARGPSTNEKLFF. CDR3 nucleotides: TGCAGTGCTAGAGGTCCCTCAACTAATGAAAAACTGTTTTTT.

A few counts support this clonotype. The chain links TRBV20-1 to TRBJ2-5, with D possibly matching TRBD2 (6 bases). This CDR3 contains 15 residues. The V and J ends lost 5 bases and 4 bases respectively, with 20 bases between them. The germline gives CDR1 DFQATT, CDR2 SNEGSKA (reference sequence). The CDR3 sequence: CSAAPVGRGGETQYF. Here the CDR3 DNA reads TGCAGTGCTGCCCCCGTGGGGCGGGGAGGAGAGACCCAGTACTTC.

The V gene is TRBV19, the J gene TRBJ2-1; TRBD2 might be the D (6 bases). The CDR3 runs to 13 residues. The V end lost 3 bases, the J end lost 9 bases, and 12 bases lay between the germline ends. Germline CDR1 is LNHDA and CDR2 is SQIVND (reference sequence). The CDR3: CASSIRDSGEQFF. Here the CDR3 DNA reads TGTGCCAGTAGTATCCGGGACTCCGGTGAGCAGTTCTTC.

This clonotype has only a few counts. The gene calls are TRBV3-1 and TRBJ1-1; the D gene is possibly TRBD1 (5 bases). The CDR3 is 15 residues long. Trimming cost V 2 bases and J 2 bases, with 12 bases left between them. The germline V gene has CDR1 LGHDT and CDR2 YNNKEL (reference sequence). The CDR3 nucleotides read TGTGCCAGCAGCCAACCGGGGCCCAGCAACACTGAAGCTTTCTTT. This translates into CASSQPGPSNTEAFF.

This clonotype was observed a few times. The V and J genes are TRBV12-3 or TRBV12-4 and TRBJ2-7; 10 bases line up with TRBD1. V lost 5 bases and J lost 4; bases outside the gene matches: 8. The CDR3 extends over 15 amino acids. CDR3 bases: TGTGCCAGCAGTAGAGGACAGGGGGGAAGGTACGAGCAGTACTTC. Protein: CASSRGQGGRYEQYF.

The chain uses TRBV7-2 and TRBJ2-7; D is ambiguous. V was shortened by 2 bases and J by 3 bases, with 8 bases between the two germline ends. This CDR3 region has 13 residues. The germline V gene encodes CDR1 SGHTA and CDR2 FQGNSA. CDR3 residues: CASSLRLNYEQYF. CDR3 in DNA: TGTGCCAGCAGCTTAAGATTGAACTACGAGCAGTACTTC. The full variable domain, with the rest looked up from reference TRBV7-2 and TRBJ2-7, is GAGVSQSPSNKVTEKGKDVELRCDPISGHTALYWYRQSLGQGLEFLIYFQGNSAPDKSGLPSDRFSAERTGGSVSTLTIQRTQQEDSAVYLCASSLRLNYEQYFGPGTRLTVT.

This rearrangement joins TRBV15 to TRBJ2-7; no reliable D call. CDR3 length equals 13 residues. V was shortened by 0 bases and J by 7 bases, with 10 bases between the two germline ends. Germline V lookup: CDR1 LNHNV, CDR2 YYDKDF (reference sequence). The CDR3 DNA is TGTGCCACCAGCAGAGATTTTTCTGGAGAGCAGTACTTC. Translation: CATSRDFSGEQYF. The variable domain in full, with the rest retrieved from reference TRBV15 and TRBJ2-7, is DAMVIQNPRYQVTQFGKPVTLSCSQTLNHNVMYWYQQKSSQAPKLLFHYYDKDFNNEADTPDNFQSRRPNTSFCFLDIRSPGLGDTAMYLCATSRDFSGEQYFGPGTRLTVT.